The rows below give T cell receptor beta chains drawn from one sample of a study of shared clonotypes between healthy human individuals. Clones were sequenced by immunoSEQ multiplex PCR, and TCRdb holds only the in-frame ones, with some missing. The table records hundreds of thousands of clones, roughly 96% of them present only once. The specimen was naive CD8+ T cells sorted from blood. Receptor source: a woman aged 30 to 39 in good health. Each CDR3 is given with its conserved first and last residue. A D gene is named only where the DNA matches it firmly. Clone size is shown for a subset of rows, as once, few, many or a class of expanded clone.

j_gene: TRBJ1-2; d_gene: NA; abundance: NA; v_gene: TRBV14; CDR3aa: CASSPGTIFGYTF; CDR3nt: TGTGCCAGCAGCCCCGGGACAATTTTTGGCTACACCTTC
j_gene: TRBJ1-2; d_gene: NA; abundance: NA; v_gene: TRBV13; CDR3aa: CASSLPRSSYTF; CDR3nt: TGTGCCAGCAGCTTACCCAGGTCTAGCTACACCTTC
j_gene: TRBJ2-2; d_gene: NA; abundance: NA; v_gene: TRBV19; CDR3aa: CASAAAGVRELFF; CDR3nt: TGTGCCAGCGCCGCTGCAGGGGTCCGGGAGCTGTTTTTT
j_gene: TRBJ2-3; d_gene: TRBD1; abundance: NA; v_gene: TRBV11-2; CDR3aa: CASSSSDRAFTDTQYF; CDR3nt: TGTGCCAGCAGCTCCTCGGACAGGGCCTTCACAGATACGCAGTATTTT
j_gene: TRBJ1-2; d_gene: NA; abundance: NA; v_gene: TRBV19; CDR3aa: CASRQGLGYTF; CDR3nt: TGTGCCAGCCGGCAGGGGCTGGGCTACACCTTC
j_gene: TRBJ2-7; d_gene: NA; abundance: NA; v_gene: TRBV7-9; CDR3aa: CASSPYHPYEQYF; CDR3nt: TGTGCCAGCAGCCCCTATCACCCCTACGAGCAGTACTTC
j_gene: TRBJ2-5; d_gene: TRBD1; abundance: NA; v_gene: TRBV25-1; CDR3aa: CASSKRTGEETQYF; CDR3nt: TGTGCCAGCAGTAAGCGGACAGGCGAAGAGACCCAGTACTTC
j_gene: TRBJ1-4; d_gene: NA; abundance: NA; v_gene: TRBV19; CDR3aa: CATADLGDEKLFF; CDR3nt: TGTGCCACCGCGGACTTGGGGGATGAAAAACTGTTTTTT
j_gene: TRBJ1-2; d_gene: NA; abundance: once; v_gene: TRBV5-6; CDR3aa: CASSLGTDLGYGYTF; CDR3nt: TGTGCCAGCAGCTTGGGGACCGATTTAGGCTATGGCTACACCTTC
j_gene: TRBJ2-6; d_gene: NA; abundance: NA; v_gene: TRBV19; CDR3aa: CASIDRWVSGANVLTF; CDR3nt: TGTGCCAGTATCGACCGTTGGGTCTCTGGGGCCAACGTCCTGACTTTC
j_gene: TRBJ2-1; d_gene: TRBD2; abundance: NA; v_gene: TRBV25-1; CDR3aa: CASSEWREVAGEQFF; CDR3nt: TGTGCCAGCAGTGAGTGGCGGGAGGTGGCCGGTGAGCAGTTCTTC
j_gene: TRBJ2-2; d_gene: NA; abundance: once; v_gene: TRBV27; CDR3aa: CASSLWGTPNTGELFF; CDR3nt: TGTGCCAGCAGTTTATGGGGGACGCCGAACACCGGGGAGCTGTTTTTT
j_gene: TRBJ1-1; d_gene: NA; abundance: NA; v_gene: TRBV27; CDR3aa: CASSLSMWARGLNTEAFF; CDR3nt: TGTGCCAGCAGCCTATCGATGTGGGCCAGGGGCCTGAACACTGAAGCTTTCTTT
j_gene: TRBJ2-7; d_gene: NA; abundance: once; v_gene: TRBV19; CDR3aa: CASSLGGGTYEQYF; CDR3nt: TGTGCCAGTAGTCTCGGAGGCGGTACCTACGAGCAGTACTTC
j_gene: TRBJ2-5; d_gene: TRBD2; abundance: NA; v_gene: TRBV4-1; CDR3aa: CASSLKAAASGRGETQYF; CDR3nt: TGCGCCAGCAGCCTCAAAGCTGCTGCTAGCGGGAGAGGAGAGACCCAGTACTTC
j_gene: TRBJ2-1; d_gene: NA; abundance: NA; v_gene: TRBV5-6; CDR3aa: CASSDSRDEQFF; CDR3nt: TGTGCCAGCAGCGATAGCCGGGATGAGCAGTTCTTC
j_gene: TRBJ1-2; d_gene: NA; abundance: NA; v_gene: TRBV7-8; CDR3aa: CARAGRGGYGYTF; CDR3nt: TGTGCCAGGGCCGGCAGGGGCGGCTATGGCTACACCTTC